This T cell receptor (beta chain) was observed in a study of human T cells and chemical hapten exposure. Study-wide results and limits: Counts of TCRs above 1 in 1000 frequency stayed unchanged with DPC sensitization.

Trimming took 4 bases from V and 6 from J, leaving 19 bases between them. The CDR3 is made up of 14 amino acids. Germline V gene sequence: CDR1 DFQATT, CDR2 SNEGSKA (reference sequence). As to time point: patch test 3, about 24 weeks after DPC sensitization. Documented treatment: therapeutic diphenylcyclopropenone sensitization with weekly scalp DPC. At patch-test visits, sampling came before the patch test. Each CDR3 protein is one row after TCRdb ran MiXCR on the RACE reads. The repertoire consists of roughly 90,000 distinct CDR3 sequences, with about a tenth occurring once and the leading ten covering 0.85% to 1.2%. This clonotype was counted only a few times. Its antigen remains unidentified.

The receptor was isolated from a woman in her thirties with alopecia areata. Some clones in this sample may be carry-over from other donors' samples. Source: whole blood, taken in connection with sensitization to the hapten diphenylcyclopropenone (DPC). The gene calls are TRBV20-1 and TRBJ2-7; D perhaps matches TRBD2 (5 bases). Here the CDR3 DNA reads TGCAGTGCTATATTTGGTTCCGGGATCGGCGAGCAGTACTTC. Amino acid sequence: CSAIFGSGIGEQYF.